This TCR beta chain appears in the sequencing data of a study of T-cell reconstitution after alpha-beta-depleted transplantation in children. A TCRbeta library incorporating unique molecular identifiers was prepared. In TCRdb, the PCR reads were re-called with MiXCR into one record per CDR3 protein. The table includes 500,000 to 750,000 distinct CDR3 sequences, 27% detected once. After removal of 5 bases from V and 2 bases from J, the junction contained 11 bases not matched to a gene. Per the germline V gene, CDR1 is LNHDA and CDR2 is SQIVND (reference sequence). The CDR3 runs to 18 residues. Source: PBMCs, taken before TCRalphabeta/CD19-depleted stem cell transplant. This TCR was recovered from a boy in the first two years of life with Wiskott-Aldrich syndrome, due to receive a stem cell transplant. This sequence joins TRBV19 and TRBJ2-7, with 14 bases fitting TRBD2. CDR3: CASSPKGLAGASAYEQYF. CDR3 DNA sequence: TGTGCCAGTAGTCCTAAGGGACTAGCGGGAGCGTCAGCCTACGAGCAGTACTTC.